The text below deals with one TCR beta chain. This clonotype was counted between two and nine times. No cognate antigen has been identified for it. No much larger clone exists at a distance of one base, and base qualities are not known. Library prep was done by RT-PCR. Sequencing was performed on an Illumina HiSeq 2500. The public sequencing data were trimmed at Q25 with fastp and processed into clonotypes with MiXCR by TCRdb, which kept only in-frame beta chains. Rows merge per CDR3 protein into single entries with the most common DNA and genes. For this sample there are roughly 620,000 distinct CDR3 sequences; over 9% appear just once. 9.5% to 11% of the sample is taken by the ten largest. The CDR3 numbers 15 residues from cysteine through phenylalanine. Left in the record is the CDR3 DNA by itself, 45 bases read in frame from the first base. The germline V gene sets CDR1 to SGHTA and CDR2 to FQGTGA. Trimming leaves V shorter by 5 bases and J shorter by 2 bases, with the junction holding 3 bases beyond the gene matches.

The data originate from a study of response to subunit inactivated influenza vaccine listed by TCRdb under 2018. Regarding the study in general: To follow how T cells responded to a trivalent subunit inactivated influenza vaccine, the researchers relied on deep quantitative profiling of the T cell receptor repertoire. Broad study findings and their caveats: The authors suggested that each seasonal influenza vaccination may recruit only a limited number of new T cells.

This same sample was also taken into another study, of T cells expressing NK-cell markers. The second study reports: The TCR beta cDNA libraries were made using 5'RACE template switching, a step that added both a universal primer site and unique molecular identifiers. In sorted CD3+CD56+NKG2C+, CD3+CD56+NKG2C- and CD3+CD56-NKG2C+ T-cell subsets from about 8 donors, TCR beta-chain repertoires were profiled. Among the eight sequenced donors, seven were HCMV-seropositive and one was HCMV-seronegative. To restrict sorting to alphabetaTCR-expressing T cells, an anti-gammadeltaTCR antibody was added in several experiments. For 6 or 7 donors, the dominant CD3+CD56+NKG2C+ clonotypes were among the top 10 CD8+ clonotypes and accounted for roughly 1.0-7.5% of CD8+ T cells. Those dominant clonotypes were again the most abundant among CD3+CD56-NKG2C+ cells in four donors, at about 28.3-60.1%. Whether the expanded NKG2C-expressing T cell clones were specific for HCMV antigens remained unclear. The eight sequenced donors were randomly selected healthy volunteers, three men and five women. To determine HCMV serostatus, a commercial ELISA kit was used to detect HCMV-specific IgG in serum. Ficoll density gradient centrifugation was used to isolate peripheral blood mononuclear cells from blood. For roughly six donors, bulk peripheral blood T-cell repertoires were additionally sequenced from unsorted PBMC. Synthesis of cDNA was primed from the TCR beta constant segment and was followed by two consecutive PCR amplification steps. Illumina HiSeq 2000/2500, MiSeq or NextSeq was used to sequence libraries as 2 x 150 bp reads. MIGEC handled demultiplexing of the reads and grouping by UMI, while MiTCR was used to assemble and quantify clonotypes. To remove erroneous sequences, TCR cDNA sequences were retained only when supported by two or more reads. Downstream repertoire analysis used the tcR package, and clonotypes were matched across fractions by CDR3 nucleotide sequence plus V segment. VDJmatch was used to annotate antigen specificity against VDJdb, with one amino acid substitution in CDR3 allowed.

The input for sequencing was PBMCs from blood, taken on the day of vaccination. Recombination connected TRBV7-3 to TRBJ2-3; 11 bases in the junction line up with TRBD2. This TCR was recovered from a man aged 45-60 years who received an inactivated influenza vaccine. Donor details come from another sample of the same person, matched by shared clones. The DNA reads as follows: TGTGCCAGCAGCCCACTAGCGGGAGACACAGATACGCAGTATTTT. Translated, this is CASSPLAGDTDTQYF.